This TCR beta chain was retrieved from a study of control samples from healthy donors and cancer patients. V was clipped by 5 bases and J by 3 bases; unmatched bases: 8. Per the germline V gene, CDR1 is MDHEN and CDR2 is SYDVKM. This CDR3 comprises 15 residues. Generated by immunoSEQ multiplex PCR, the TCRdb table keeps only in-frame clones and is missing some. The sample includes 150,000 to 200,000 clones, about 91% seen only once; the top ten take approximately 1.7%. This TCR came from a man between 18 and 29 years old in good health. The chain joins TRBV28 to TRBJ2-7, with TRBD1 matching 9 bases. What was sequenced was blood. CDR3 sequence (DNA): TGTGCCAGCAGTCCCCTCGGACAGGGGTTCTACGAGCAGTACTTC. It translates to CASSPLGQGFYEQYF.